These 12 T cell receptor beta chains originate from one sample sequenced in a study of blood T cell repertoires in COVID-19. Data came from immunoSEQ multiplex PCR; TCRdb stores just in-frame clones and leaves some out. The sample consists of fewer than 300,000 clones, approximately 90% of them appearing once. Sequenced input: peripheral blood. The receptors come from a man aged 50-59 years with COVID-19, enrolled during active disease.

The chain is built from TRBV30 and TRBJ2-5, with D maybe TRBD2 (5 bases). Germline CDR1 reads GTSNPN; CDR2 reads SVGIG (reference sequence). V was pared by 3 bases and J by 3 bases, with 14 bases between. This CDR3 has 14 residues. Here the CDR3 reads CAWRSSGIKETQYF. CDR3 nucleotide sequence: TGTGCCTGGAGGTCGTCGGGAATTAAAGAGACCCAGTACTTC.

The chain recombines TRBV7-2 with TRBJ1-4; D is undetermined. CDR1 and CDR2 (germline): SGHTA, FQGNSA. The V gene lost 1 base and the J gene lost 7 bases, with 13 bases spanning the gap. The length of the CDR3 is 15 residues. This CDR3 reads CASSLGFGSSEKLFF. DNA of the CDR3: TGTGCCAGCAGCTTAGGTTTCGGGTCGAGTGAAAAACTGTTTTTT.

CDR3 region: CASSVSRDNNEQFF. DNA of the CDR3: TGTGCCAGCAGCGTATCCAGGGACAACAATGAGCAGTTCTTC. The J gene is TRBJ2-1, the V gene TRBV9; tentative D call: TRBD1 (6 bases). The CDR3 consists of 14 residues. Germline V gene sequence: CDR1 SGDLS, CDR2 YYNGEE. The V end was cut by 1 base, the J end by 5 bases, with 10 bases between. Looking up the rest from reference TRBV9 and TRBJ2-1 gives the full variable domain: DSGVTQTPKHLITATGQRVTLRCSPRSGDLSVYWYQQSLDQGLQFLIQYYNGEERAKGNILERFSAQQFPDLHSELNLSSLELGDSALYFCASSVSRDNNEQFFGPGTRLTVL.

The genes are TRBV18 and TRBJ2-7; D may be TRBD1 (6 bases). Trimming took 3 bases from V and 2 from J, leaving 14 bases between them. The germline V gene encodes CDR1 KGHSH and CDR2 LQKENI. The CDR3 extends over 15 amino acids. CDR3 coding DNA: TGTGCCAGCTCACCGAAAACCGGGACAACCTACGAGCAGTACTTC. Encoded protein: CASSPKTGTTYEQYF. The full variable domain, rest sourced from reference TRBV18 and TRBJ2-7, is NAGVMQNPRHLVRRRGQEARLRCSPMKGHSHVYWYRQLPEEGLKFMVYLQKENIIDESGMPKERFSAEFPKEGPSILRIQQVVRGDSAAYFCASSPKTGTTYEQYFGPGTRLTVT.

The CDR3 DNA follows: TGTGCCAGCAGTTTGGGGACTAGGCTCATATCCTACGAGCAGTACTTC. It specifies CASSLGTRLISYEQYF. The chain recombines TRBV6-2 or TRBV6-3 with TRBJ2-7; TRBD2 agrees at 8 bases. Germline trimming cut 4 bases from V and 1 base from J; bases unmatched to any gene: 9. Germline CDR1 and CDR2: MNHEY and SVGEGT. The CDR3 totals 16 residues.

V usage is TRBV7-8 and J usage is TRBJ1-4; D not certain. CDR3 length equals 17 residues. V was pared by 0 bases and J by 8 bases, with 19 bases between. Germline CDR1 and CDR2: SGHVS and FQNEAQ. The CDR3 sequence: CASSLARVSSPGEKLFF. CDR3 coding DNA: TGTGCCAGCAGCTTAGCGCGGGTGTCATCCCCGGGAGAAAAACTGTTTTTT.

The sample holds one count of this clone. The rearrangement uses TRBV25-1 and TRBJ2-7; 9 positions match TRBD1. Looked up from germline, CDR1 is MGHDK and CDR2 is SYGVNS. This CDR3 spans 13 amino acids. The V segment lost 8 bases and the J segment 6 bases; nucleotides outside the gene matches: 8. The CDR3 protein is CASSWGQGGEQYF. The CDR3 region has the DNA TGTGCCAGCTCGTGGGGACAGGGAGGCGAGCAGTACTTC.

The table lists this clone with a count of one. This chain connects TRBV4-1 to TRBJ1-1; unclear D gene. From germline, CDR1 is MGHRA and CDR2 YSYEKL. The CDR3 has 13 amino acids. V dropped 4 bases and J dropped 0 bases, with 6 bases sitting between them. CDR3 in amino acids: CASSPGVNTEAFF. CDR3 sequence (DNA): TGCGCCAGCAGCCCGGGAGTGAACACTGAAGCTTTCTTT.

The gene calls are TRBV30 and TRBJ1-4; TRBD1 matches at 10 bases. Germline assignment: CDR1 GTSNPN and CDR2 SVGIG (reference sequence). CDR3 length: 15 amino acids. V dropped 2 bases and J dropped 7; count of bases not matched to a gene: 7. The CDR3 protein is CAWSRDRGSGEKLFF. The CDR3 coding sequence is TGTGCCTGGAGTCGGGACAGGGGATCGGGTGAAAAACTGTTTTTT. The full variable domain, in which reference TRBV30 and TRBJ1-4 provide the parts outside the CDR3, is SQTIHQWPATLVQPVGSPLSLECTVEGTSNPNLYWYRQAAGRGLQLLFYSVGIGQISSEVPQNLSASRPQDRQFILSSKKLLLSDSGFYLCAWSRDRGSGEKLFFGSGTQLSVL.

This chain uses TRBV1 with TRBJ2-1; TRBD2, the D gene given by the table, was not confirmed from the DNA. TRBV1 is labeled a pseudogene. The CDR3 has 15 residues. The CDR3 loop is CTSSPGTSVDNEQFF. The CDR3 coding sequence is TGCACCAGCAGCCCCGGGACTAGCGTAGACAATGAGCAGTTCTTC.

The V gene is TRBV4-2, the J gene TRBJ1-6, with 7 bases identical to TRBD1. The CDR3 contains 18 residues. Germline trimming cut 0 bases from V and 10 bases from J; bases unmatched to any gene: 15. Germline CDR1 LGHNA, CDR2 YNFKEQ. The CDR3 DNA is TGTGCCAGCAGCCAAGAAAATGCCGGGACAGAGACTTGGTCACCCCTCCACTTT. Residues: CASSQENAGTETWSPLHF.

This chain links TRBV7-8 with TRBJ1-1; TRBD1 is a possible D gene (5 bases). The CDR3 totals 14 residues. Germline values: CDR1 SGHVS, CDR2 FQNEAQ. Deletions cut 4 bases from V and 7 bases from J, with 16 bases between. The CDR3 DNA reads TGTGCCAGCAGCTCAGGACAAGCAGATTATGAAGCTTTCTTT. This sequence encodes CASSSGQADYEAFF. The full variable domain, completed using reference TRBV7-8 and TRBJ1-1, is GAGVSQSPRYKVAKRGQDVALRCDPISGHVSLFWYQQALGQGPEFLTYFQNEAQLDKSGLPSDRFFAERPEGSVSTLKIQRTQQEDSAVYLCASSSGQADYEAFFGQGTRLTVV.